This T cell receptor (beta chain) comes out of a study of blood T cell repertoires in COVID-19. Across the whole study: Researchers got acute and convalescent COVID-19 samples from the United States, Italy and Spain. The analysed material was cDNA or gDNA that came from T cells, B-cell-depleted T cells, or PBMCs.

With V trimmed by 5 bases and J by 0 bases, 7 bases remained unmatched. The CDR3 spans 16 residues. Germline V gene lookup returns CDR1 MNHEY and CDR2 SMNVEV (reference sequence). Authors' methods: Estimates of nucleated cell counts were drawn from the amplification of reference gene primers. Sequencing was performed with immunoSEQ multiplex PCR; in TCRdb, only in-frame clones are kept and a portion is missing. For V, J and clone size, that table is used; D and trimming come from the DNA. The table records a few hundred thousand clones, 89% of them present only once. Sequencing was carried out using peripheral blood. V usage is TRBV27 and J usage is TRBJ2-1; 7 bases fit TRBD1. The receptor was isolated from a man aged 40-49 years with acute or convalescent COVID-19. CDR3 amino acids: CASSVQGPRSYNEQFF. As DNA, the CDR3 is TGTGCCAGCAGTGTACAGGGGCCTCGCTCCTACAATGAGCAGTTCTTC.